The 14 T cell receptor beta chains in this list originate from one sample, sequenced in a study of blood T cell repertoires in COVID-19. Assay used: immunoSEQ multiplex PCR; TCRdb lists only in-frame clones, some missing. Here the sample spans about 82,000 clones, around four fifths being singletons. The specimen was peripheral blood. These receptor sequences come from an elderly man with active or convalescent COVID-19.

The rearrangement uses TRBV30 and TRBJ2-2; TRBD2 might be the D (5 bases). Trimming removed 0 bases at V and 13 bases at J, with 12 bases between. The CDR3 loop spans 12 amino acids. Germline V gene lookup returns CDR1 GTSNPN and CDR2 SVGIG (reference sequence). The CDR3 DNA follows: TGTGCCTGGAGTGTCGGGGATCCCCGGCTGTTTTTT. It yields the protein CAWSVGDPRLFF. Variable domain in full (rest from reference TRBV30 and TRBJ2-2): SQTIHQWPATLVQPVGSPLSLECTVEGTSNPNLYWYRQAAGRGLQLLFYSVGIGQISSEVPQNLSASRPQDRQFILSSKKLLLSDSGFYLCAWSVGDPRLFFGEGSRLTVL.

The CDR3 reads CASRFNGGRGQYV. Written as DNA, the CDR3 is TGTGCCAGCAGGTTCAACGGGGGGCGCGGGCAGTACGTC. The chain is built from TRBV2 and TRBJ2-7; TRBD2 is a possible D gene (7 bases). The V end lost 6 bases, the J end lost 9 bases, and 18 bases lay between the germline ends. In germline, CDR1 is SNHLY, CDR2 FYNNEI. The CDR3 totals 13 residues.

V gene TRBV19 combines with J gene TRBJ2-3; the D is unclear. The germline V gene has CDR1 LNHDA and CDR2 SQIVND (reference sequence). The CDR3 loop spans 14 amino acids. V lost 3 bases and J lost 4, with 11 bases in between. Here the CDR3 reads CASSISPVADTQYF. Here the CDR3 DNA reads TGTGCCAGTAGTATTTCTCCCGTCGCAGATACGCAGTATTTT. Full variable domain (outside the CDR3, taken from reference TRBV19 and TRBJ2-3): DGGITQSPKYLFRKEGQNVTLSCEQNLNHDAMYWYRQDPGQGLRLIYYSQIVNDFQKGDIAEGYSVSREKKESFPLTVTSAQKNPTAFYLCASSISPVADTQYFGPGTRLTVL.

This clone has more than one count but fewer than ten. CDR3 sequence (DNA): TGTGCCAGCAGCGTAGGTCAGGGAGGTACGCAGTATTTT. Amino acids: CASSVGQGGTQYF. This rearrangement joins TRBV9 to TRBJ2-3; perhaps TRBD2 as D (6 bases). The V end was cut by 0 bases, the J end by 8 bases, with 10 bases between. The CDR3 totals 13 residues. Germline V gives CDR1 SGDLS, CDR2 YYNGEE.

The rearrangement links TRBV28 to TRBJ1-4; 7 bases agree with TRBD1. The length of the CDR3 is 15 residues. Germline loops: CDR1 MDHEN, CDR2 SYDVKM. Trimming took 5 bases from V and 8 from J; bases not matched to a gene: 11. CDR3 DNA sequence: TGTGCCAGCAGTAGACCAGGGACAGCCGAAGAAAAACTGTTTTTT. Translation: CASSRPGTAEEKLFF.

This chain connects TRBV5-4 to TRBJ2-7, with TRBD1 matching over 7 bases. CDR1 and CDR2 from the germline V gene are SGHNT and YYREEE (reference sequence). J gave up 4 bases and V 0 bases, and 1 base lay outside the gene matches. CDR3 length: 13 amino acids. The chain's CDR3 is CASSLGGQYEQYV. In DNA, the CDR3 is TGTGCCAGCAGCTTGGGGGGACAGTACGAGCAGTACGTC.

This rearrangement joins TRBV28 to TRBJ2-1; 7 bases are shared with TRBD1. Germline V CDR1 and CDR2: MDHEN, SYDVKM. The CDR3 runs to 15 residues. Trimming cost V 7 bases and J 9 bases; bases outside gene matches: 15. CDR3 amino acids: CASTLPARGRVEQFF. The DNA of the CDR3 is TGTGCCAGCACCCTACCGGCGAGGGGGCGGGTTGAGCAGTTCTTC.

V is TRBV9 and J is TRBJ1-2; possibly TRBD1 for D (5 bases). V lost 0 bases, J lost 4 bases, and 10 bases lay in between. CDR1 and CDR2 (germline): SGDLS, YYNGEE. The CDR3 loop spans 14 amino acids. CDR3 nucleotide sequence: TGTGCCAGCAGCGTAGATGTGGGGCGCTATGGCTACACCTTC. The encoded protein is CASSVDVGRYGYTF.

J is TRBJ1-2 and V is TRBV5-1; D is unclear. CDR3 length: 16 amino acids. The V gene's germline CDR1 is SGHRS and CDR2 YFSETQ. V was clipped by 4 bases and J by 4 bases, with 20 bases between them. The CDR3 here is CASSETQEVWGYGYTF. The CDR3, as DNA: TGCGCCAGCAGCGAAACGCAGGAGGTGTGGGGCTATGGCTACACCTTC. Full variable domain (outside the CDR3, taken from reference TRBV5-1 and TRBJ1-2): KAGVTQTPRYLIKTRGQQVTLSCSPISGHRSVSWYQQTPGQGLQFLFEYFSETQRNKGNFPGRFSGRQFSNSRSEMNVSTLELGDSALYLCASSETQEVWGYGYTFGSGTRLTVV.

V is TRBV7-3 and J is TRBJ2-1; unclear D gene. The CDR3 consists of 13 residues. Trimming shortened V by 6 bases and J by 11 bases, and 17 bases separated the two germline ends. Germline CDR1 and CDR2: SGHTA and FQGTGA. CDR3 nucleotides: TGTGCCAGCAGTTCCACTGAAAGAGCGAAGCAGTTCTTC. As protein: CASSSTERAKQFF.

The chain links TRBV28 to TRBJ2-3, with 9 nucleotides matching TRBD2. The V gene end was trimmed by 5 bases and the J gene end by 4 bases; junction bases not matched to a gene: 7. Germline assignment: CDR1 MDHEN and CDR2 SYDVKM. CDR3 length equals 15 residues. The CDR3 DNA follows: TGTGCCAGCAGTCCACGCGGGGGGGCCGCAGATACGCAGTATTTT. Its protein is CASSPRGGAADTQYF.

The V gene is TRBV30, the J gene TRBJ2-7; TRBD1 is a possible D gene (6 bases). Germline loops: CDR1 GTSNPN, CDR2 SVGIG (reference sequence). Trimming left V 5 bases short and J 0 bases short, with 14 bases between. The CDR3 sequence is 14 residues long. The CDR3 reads CAWGWGPSSYEQYV. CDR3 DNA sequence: TGTGCCTGGGGCTGGGGGCCGAGCTCCTACGAGCAGTACGTC.

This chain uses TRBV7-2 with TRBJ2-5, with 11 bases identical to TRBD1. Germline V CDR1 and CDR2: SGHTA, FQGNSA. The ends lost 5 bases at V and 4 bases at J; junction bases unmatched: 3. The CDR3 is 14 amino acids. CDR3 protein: CASSSGTGGETQYF. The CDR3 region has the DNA TGTGCCAGCAGCAGCGGGACAGGGGGAGAGACCCAGTACTTC.

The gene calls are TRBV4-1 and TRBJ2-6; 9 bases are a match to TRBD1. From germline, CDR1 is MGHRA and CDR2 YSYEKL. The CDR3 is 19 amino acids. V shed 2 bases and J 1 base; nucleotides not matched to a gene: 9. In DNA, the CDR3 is TGCGCCAGCAGCCAACCCGGACAGGGGCGCCCATCTGGGGCCAACGTCCTGACTTTC. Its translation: CASSQPGQGRPSGANVLTF.